This T cell receptor beta chain was recorded in a study of OX40 agonist ivuxolimab in advanced cancers. Study context: With ivuxolimab, an agonistic anti-OX40 (CD134) antibody, patients were treated.

Sequenced by immunoSEQ multiplex PCR; TCRdb stores in-frame clones only, minus some. The sample holds around 37,000 clones; roughly 82% are singletons and the top ten take 21%. Whole-study results and caveats: On average, CD8+ T cells had more expanded clones than CD4+.

A remark on this clone: Its antigen remains unidentified.

The source was CD4+ or CD8+ T cells sorted from blood, collected in a trial of the OX40 agonist ivuxolimab. The clonotype was recovered from an adult with an advanced solid tumor such as melanoma, head and neck, liver or kidney cancer.

The CDR3 DNA reads as TGTGCCAGTAACAAAGACAGGAATAACTATGGCTACACCTTC. Translating it yields CASNKDRNNYGYTF. The rearrangement uses TRBV19 and TRBJ1-2, with D tentatively TRBD1 (6 bases). Germline V gives CDR1 LNHDA, CDR2 SQIVND (reference sequence). The CDR3 is 14 residues long. The V end was cut by 7 bases, the J end by 1 base, with 13 bases between.